Below, one TCR beta chain is given with its context. Its antigen is not known. The CDR3 sequence is 14 residues long. The ends lost 6 bases at V and 6 bases at J; junction bases unmatched: 9. The germline V gene encodes CDR1 KGHSH and CDR2 LQKENI. For each subset, genomic DNA was distributed in equal portions over several immunoSEQ plates. Only in-frame clones appear in the TCRdb table, and some are missing; sequencing was by immunoSEQ multiplex PCR. The table has over 2 million clones, 85% to 95% seen once. The sample comes from a study of shared clonotypes between healthy human individuals. Study background: CD4 naive and memory got three plates each, CD8 naive two, CD8 memory one.

Findings and caveats of the study: Investigators expected sequencing depth to affect clonotype sharing among donors. Compared with clonotypes that all four donors shared, non-shared clonotypes had lower generation probabilities.

The sequenced sample consisted of naive CD4+ T cells sorted from blood. As for subset: CD45RA+ positively selected. This receptor was obtained from a man aged 18 to 29 in good health. The chain combines TRBV18 with TRBJ1-2; 8 nucleotides line up with TRBD1. CDR3 DNA sequence: TGTGCCAGCTCCCCGACAGGGGATATCCATGGCTACACCTTC. Translation: CASSPTGDIHGYTF.